This entry lists 4 T cell receptor beta chains sequenced from one sample in a study of T cells after yellow fever vaccination. TCRdb fed the 5' RACE reads into MiXCR, producing one record per CDR3 protein. The table has 300,000 to 400,000 distinct CDR3 sequences, around 13% seen once. Sequences were derived from CD4+ T cells sorted from PBMCs, sampled 15 days after the yellow fever booster vaccination. The source of these receptors is a man younger than 30 who received the YFV17D yellow fever vaccine.

The J gene is TRBJ1-1, the V gene TRBV6-1; 8 bases match TRBD1. J lost 1 base, V lost 7 bases, and 14 bases had no gene match. Germline CDR1 and CDR2: MNHNS and SASEGT. This CDR3 contains 17 residues. The CDR3 DNA reads as TGTGCCAGCACGATATCGGGCAGGGGGCACAGGAACACTGAAGCTTTCTTT. Translation gives CASTISGRGHRNTEAFF.

This clonotype has just a few counts. This chain joins TRBV5-1 and TRBJ1-2, with D possibly matching TRBD1 (5 bases). The CDR3 length is 15 residues. Deletions cut 2 bases from V and 3 bases from J, with 14 bases between. CDR1 and CDR2 (germline): SGHRS, YFSETQ. CDR3 in amino acids: CASSLGDGGDYGYTF. The DNA of the CDR3 is TGCGCCAGCAGCTTAGGGGACGGCGGAGACTATGGCTACACCTTC. The full variable domain, in which reference TRBV5-1 and TRBJ1-2 provide the parts outside the CDR3, is KAGVTQTPRYLIKTRGQQVTLSCSPISGHRSVSWYQQTPGQGLQFLFEYFSETQRNKGNFPGRFSGRQFSNSRSEMNVSTLELGDSALYLCASSLGDGGDYGYTFGSGTRLTVV.

This clonotype was observed a handful of times. The chain couples TRBV4-1 to TRBJ2-5; D not resolved. Deletions cut 2 bases from V and 3 bases from J, with 13 bases between. Per germline, CDR1 MGHRA and CDR2 YSYEKL. The CDR3 length is 15 residues. The CDR3 DNA reads TGCGCCAGCAGCCAACTATTCGGACCTAAAGAGACCCAGTACTTC. The encoded protein is CASSQLFGPKETQYF.

This clonotype was seen more than once but under ten times. This chain links TRBV4-2 with TRBJ2-3; TRBD2 matches 8 bases. The CDR3 extends over 16 amino acids. Per the germline V gene, CDR1 is LGHNA and CDR2 is YNFKEQ. J gave up 6 bases and V 0 bases, and 8 bases lay outside the gene matches. CDR3 in amino acids: CASSQDTAGGADTQYF. In nucleotides, the CDR3 is TGTGCCAGCAGCCAAGATACGGCGGGGGGCGCCGATACGCAGTATTTT.